The T cell receptor (beta chain) under discussion was sequenced for a study of blood T cell repertoires in COVID-19. Study overall: The United States, Italy and Spain supplied acute and convalescent COVID-19 samples.

Clinical history as reported by participants underpinned cohort assignment. This CDR3 region has 13 residues. With 1 base removed from V and 12 bases from J, the gap between germline ends came to 10 bases. Germline assignment: CDR1 LNHNV and CDR2 YYDKDF (reference sequence). As processed by the authors: Reference gene primer amplification gave estimated nucleated cell counts. Profiled with immunoSEQ multiplex PCR; TCRdb holds only in-frame clones, not every one. From that table come the V and J calls and clone size; the DNA was used to work out D and trimming. The table includes approximately 390,000 clones, 88% detected once.

The sequencing sample was made of PBMCs or T cells enriched from blood (not recorded which). This chain joins TRBV15 and TRBJ1-6; D is perhaps TRBD1 (5 bases). The TCR sequence derives from a middle-aged woman with acute COVID-19. The CDR3 loop is CATSRGLGEPLHF. CDR3 nucleotides: TGTGCCACCAGCAGAGGTTTAGGGGAACCCCTCCACTTT.